The 14 T cell receptor beta chains below come from one sample, sequenced in a study of shared clonotypes between healthy human individuals. Data came from immunoSEQ multiplex PCR; TCRdb stores just in-frame clones and leaves some out. This table holds under 650,000 clones, 90% to 96% found once. The sequencing input was naive CD4+ T cells sorted from blood. The subset denotes: CD45RA+ positively selected. Receptors were obtained from a woman in her 30s in good health.

This clone was recorded only once. The chain uses TRBV4-1 and TRBJ1-2, with D possibly TRBD1 on 6 matching bases. The CDR3 is made up of 19 amino acids. The V gene lost 0 bases and the J gene lost 7 bases, with 27 bases spanning the gap. The germline gives CDR1 MGHRA, CDR2 YSYEKL. CDR3 sequence reads: CASSQDHGDRTHKGRGYTF. In nucleotides, the CDR3 is TGCGCCAGCAGCCAAGATCATGGAGACAGGACCCACAAAGGACGTGGCTACACCTTC.

This chain uses TRBV11-2 with TRBJ2-7, with 10 bases identical to TRBD2. The CDR3 has 13 amino acids. Germline V gene lookup returns CDR1 SGHAT and CDR2 FQNNGV. J lost 10 bases, V lost 5 bases, and 8 bases had no gene match. Here the CDR3 reads CASSTRTSGLQYF. CDR3 sequence (DNA): TGTGCCAGCAGCACCCGGACTAGCGGCCTCCAGTACTTC.

This clone was seen only once. V usage is TRBV7-8 and J usage is TRBJ2-1; no clear D. Germline CDR1 SGHVS, CDR2 FQNEAQ. The CDR3 runs 14 residues. Trimming pared 1 base from V and 10 bases from J, leaving 14 bases between. The chain's CDR3 is CASSLVVPISEQFF. CDR3 DNA: TGTGCCAGCAGCTTAGTGGTGCCCATCTCGGAGCAGTTCTTC.

CDR3 nucleotide sequence: TGTGCCAGCAGCCCTAGATTACGAGAGACCCAGTACTTC. Protein: CASSPRLRETQYF. The genes are TRBV13 and TRBJ2-5; D gene ambiguous. The V end was cut by 5 bases, the J end by 4 bases, with 11 bases between. Germline values: CDR1 PRHDT, CDR2 FYEKMQ (reference sequence). This CDR3 is built from 13 residues.

This chain joins TRBV19 and TRBJ2-7; the match to TRBD2 covers 7 bases. This CDR3 has 17 residues. Germline V gives CDR1 LNHDA, CDR2 SQIVND (reference sequence). After removal of 5 bases from V and 2 bases from J, the junction contained 15 bases not matched to a gene. In nucleotides, the CDR3 is TGTGCCAGTAGTTCCCCGGGAGGAAGCGGGACCCCCTACGAGCAGTACTTC. As protein: CASSSPGGSGTPYEQYF.

J is TRBJ2-3 and V is TRBV18, with TRBD2 identical over 10 bases. Germline V CDR1 and CDR2: KGHSH, LQKENI. CDR3 length equals 16 residues. V lost 4 bases to trimming and J lost 1 base; unmatched junction nucleotides: 5. The CDR3: CASSRTGTSGTDTQYF. The DNA of the CDR3 is TGTGCCAGCTCACGCACCGGGACTAGCGGCACAGATACGCAGTATTTT.

The genes are TRBV18 and TRBJ2-7, with 9 bases lining up with TRBD2. Germline V gene lookup returns CDR1 KGHSH and CDR2 LQKENI. There are 16 residues in the CDR3. V trimming: 5 bases; J trimming: 3 bases; junction bases outside the gene matches: 11. The CDR3 sequence is CASSNSQTSGFYEQYF. In DNA, the CDR3 is TGTGCCAGCTCAAACTCGCAGACTAGCGGATTCTACGAGCAGTACTTC.

This chain uses TRBV18 with TRBJ2-7; 7 nucleotides match TRBD2. The junction had 9 bases not matched to a gene; V was cut back by 5 bases and J by 2 bases. The germline V gene encodes CDR1 KGHSH and CDR2 LQKENI. There are 15 residues in the CDR3. As DNA, the CDR3 is TGTGCCAGCTCATCGGTGGGGGGGTTCCCCTACGAGCAGTACTTC. Its translation is CASSSVGGFPYEQYF.

The chain couples TRBV28 to TRBJ1-4; 9 nucleotides align to TRBD1. The CDR3 spans 15 residues. V lost 3 bases to trimming and J lost 8 bases; unmatched junction nucleotides: 7. The germline gives CDR1 MDHEN, CDR2 SYDVKM. CDR3 sequence reads: CASSFKGQGREKLFF. The CDR3, as DNA: TGTGCCAGCAGTTTCAAGGGACAGGGTAGAGAAAAACTGTTTTTT.

The genes are TRBV5-1 and TRBJ2-2; possibly TRBD2 for D (6 bases). With 0 bases removed from V and 1 base from J, the gap between germline ends came to 10 bases. The CDR3 is 16 amino acids. Germline V gene lookup returns CDR1 SGHRS and CDR2 YFSETQ. CDR3 loop: CASSLGRGLNTGELFF. CDR3 DNA sequence: TGCGCCAGCAGCTTGGGGAGGGGTCTGAACACCGGGGAGCTGTTTTTT.

The chain's CDR3 is CASSPGPDQPQHF. The CDR3 coding sequence is TGTGCCAGCAGTCCGGGCCCCGATCAGCCCCAGCATTTT. The chain employs TRBV2 and TRBJ1-5, with D unclear. With 5 bases removed from V and 5 bases from J, the gap between germline ends came to 10 bases. Per the germline V gene, CDR1 is SNHLY and CDR2 is FYNNEI. The CDR3 extends over 13 amino acids.

The rearrangement uses TRBV15 and TRBJ2-7; D might be TRBD1 or TRBD2, each matching 5 bases. Per germline, CDR1 LNHNV and CDR2 YYDKDF (reference sequence). The CDR3 length is 16 residues. V was shortened by 4 bases and J by 3 bases, with 19 bases between the two germline ends. For the CDR3, the DNA is TGTGCCACCAGCATTACTTTAACGGGGACCCACTACGAGCAGTACTTC. Its protein is CATSITLTGTHYEQYF.

The J gene is TRBJ2-7, the V gene TRBV6-1; D possibly corresponds to TRBD1 (5 bases). V was cut by 6 bases and J by 5 bases, with 11 bases left in between. This CDR3 contains 12 residues. CDR1 MNHNS and CDR2 SASEGT come from the germline V gene. The CDR3 here is CASSAVRDEQYF. Here the CDR3 DNA reads TGTGCCAGCAGCGCCGTCAGGGACGAGCAGTACTTC.

This chain links TRBV7-8 with TRBJ2-7; weak D call: TRBD2 (6 bases). V lost 0 bases to trimming and J lost 1 base, with 16 bases between them. The germline CDR1 and CDR2 sequences are SGHVS and FQNEAQ. The CDR3 has 17 residues. This chain's CDR3 is CASSLALAGPNSYEQYF. The CDR3 DNA reads as TGTGCCAGCAGCTTAGCGCTCGCGGGGCCGAATTCCTACGAGCAGTACTTC. Filled out from reference TRBV7-8 and TRBJ2-7, the complete variable domain reads GAGVSQSPRYKVAKRGQDVALRCDPISGHVSLFWYQQALGQGPEFLTYFQNEAQLDKSGLPSDRFFAERPEGSVSTLKIQRTQQEDSAVYLCASSLALAGPNSYEQYFGPGTRLTVT.